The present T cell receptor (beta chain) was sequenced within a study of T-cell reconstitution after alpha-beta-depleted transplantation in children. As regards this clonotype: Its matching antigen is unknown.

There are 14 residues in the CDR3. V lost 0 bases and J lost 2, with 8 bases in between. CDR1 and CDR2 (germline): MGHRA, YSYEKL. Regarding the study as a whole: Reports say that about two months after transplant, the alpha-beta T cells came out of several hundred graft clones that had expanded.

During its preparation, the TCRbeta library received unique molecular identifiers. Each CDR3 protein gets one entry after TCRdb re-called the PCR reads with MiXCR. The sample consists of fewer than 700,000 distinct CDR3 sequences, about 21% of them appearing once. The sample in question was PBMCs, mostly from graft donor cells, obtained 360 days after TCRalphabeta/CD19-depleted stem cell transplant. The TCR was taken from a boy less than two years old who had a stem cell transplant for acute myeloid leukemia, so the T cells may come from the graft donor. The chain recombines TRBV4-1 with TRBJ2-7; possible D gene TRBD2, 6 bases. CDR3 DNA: TGCGCCAGCAGCCAAGAGGGGGGAGCCTACGAGCAGTACGTC. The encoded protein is CASSQEGGAYEQYV.